The T cell receptor (beta chain) under discussion was sequenced for a study of blood T cell repertoires in COVID-19. Germline assignment: CDR1 LGHNA and CDR2 YNFKEQ. V was pared by 4 bases and J by 5 bases, with 3 bases of the junction left unmatched. The CDR3 runs to 14 residues. The assay was immunoSEQ multiplex PCR, and TCRdb's table has in-frame clones only and misses some. The sample records around 300,000 clones, roughly 89% being singletons. The source of this sequence is a woman in her thirties or forties who had recovered from COVID-19. Sequencing was carried out using peripheral blood. The V and J genes are TRBV4-2 and TRBJ1-4; TRBD1 aligns across 8 bases. In nucleotides, the CDR3 is TGTGCCAGCAGCCGGGACAGGCTAAATGAAAAACTGTTTTTT. Translating gives CASSRDRLNEKLFF.